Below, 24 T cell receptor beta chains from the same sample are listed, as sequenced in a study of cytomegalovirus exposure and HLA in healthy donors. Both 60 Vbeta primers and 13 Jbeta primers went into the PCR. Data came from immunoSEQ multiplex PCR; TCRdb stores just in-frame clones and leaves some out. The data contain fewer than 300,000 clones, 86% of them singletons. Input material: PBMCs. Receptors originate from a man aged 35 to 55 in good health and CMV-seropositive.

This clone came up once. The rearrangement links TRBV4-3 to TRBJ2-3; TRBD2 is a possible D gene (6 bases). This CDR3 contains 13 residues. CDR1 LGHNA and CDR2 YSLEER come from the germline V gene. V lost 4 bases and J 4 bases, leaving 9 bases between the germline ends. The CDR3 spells CASSPGRADTQYF. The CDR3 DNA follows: TGCGCCAGCAGCCCCGGGAGAGCAGATACGCAGTATTTT.

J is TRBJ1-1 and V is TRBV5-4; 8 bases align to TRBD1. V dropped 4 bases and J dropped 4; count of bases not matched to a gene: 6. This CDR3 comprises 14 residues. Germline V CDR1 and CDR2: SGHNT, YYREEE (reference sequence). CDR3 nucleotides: TGTGCCAGCAGCGGACAGGGCGCGACCACTGAAGCTTTCTTT. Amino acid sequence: CASSGQGATTEAFF.

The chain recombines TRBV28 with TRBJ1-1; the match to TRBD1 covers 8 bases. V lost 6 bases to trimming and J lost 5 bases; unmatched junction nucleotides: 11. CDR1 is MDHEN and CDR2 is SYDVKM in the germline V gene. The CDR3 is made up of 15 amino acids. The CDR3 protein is CASSRLGQGRTEAFF. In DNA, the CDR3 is TGTGCCAGCAGCCGCCTAGGACAGGGTCGGACTGAAGCTTTCTTT. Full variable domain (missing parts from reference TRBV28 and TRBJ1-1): DVKVTQSSRYLVKRTGEKVFLECVQDMDHENMFWYRQDPGLGLRLIYFSYDVKMKEKGDIPEGYSVSREKKERFSLILESASTNQTSMYLCASSRLGQGRTEAFFGQGTRLTVV.

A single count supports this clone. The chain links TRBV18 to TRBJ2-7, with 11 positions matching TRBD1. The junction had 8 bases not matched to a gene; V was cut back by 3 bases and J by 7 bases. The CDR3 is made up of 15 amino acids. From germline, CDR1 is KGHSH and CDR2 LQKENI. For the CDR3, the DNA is TGTGCCAGCTCACCGGACAGGGGGCGGACGGGAGAGCAGTACTTC. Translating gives CASSPDRGRTGEQYF.

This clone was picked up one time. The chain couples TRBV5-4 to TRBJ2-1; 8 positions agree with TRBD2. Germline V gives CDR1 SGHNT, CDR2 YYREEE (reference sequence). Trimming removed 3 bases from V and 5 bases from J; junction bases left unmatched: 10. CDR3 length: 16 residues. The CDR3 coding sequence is TGTGCCAGCAGCTACGATAGCGGGATCCCAGACAATGAGCAGTTCTTC. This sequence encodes CASSYDSGIPDNEQFF.

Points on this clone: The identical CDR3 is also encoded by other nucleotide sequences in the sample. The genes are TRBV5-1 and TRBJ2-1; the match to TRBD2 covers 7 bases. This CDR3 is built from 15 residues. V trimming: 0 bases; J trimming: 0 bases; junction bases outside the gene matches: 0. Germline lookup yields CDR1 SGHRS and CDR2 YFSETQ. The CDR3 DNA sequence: TGCGCCAGCAGCTTGGGCGGGAGCTCCTACAATGAGCAGTTCTTC. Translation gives CASSLGGSSYNEQFF.

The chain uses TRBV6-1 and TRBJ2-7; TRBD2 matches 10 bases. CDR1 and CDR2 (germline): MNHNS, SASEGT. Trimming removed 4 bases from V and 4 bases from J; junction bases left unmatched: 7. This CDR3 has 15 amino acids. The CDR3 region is CASSVTGTSVYEQYF. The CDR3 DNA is TGTGCCAGCAGTGTTACCGGGACTAGCGTTTACGAGCAGTACTTC.

The CDR3 sequence is CASSQDGTGNTEAFF. The CDR3 coding sequence is TGTGCCAGCAGCCAAGACGGGACAGGGAACACTGAAGCTTTCTTT. The V call is TRBV4-2, the J call TRBJ1-1; 8 bases agree with TRBD1. Trimming removed 0 bases from V and 1 base from J; junction bases left unmatched: 1. In germline, CDR1 is LGHNA, CDR2 YNFKEQ. The CDR3 has 15 amino acids.

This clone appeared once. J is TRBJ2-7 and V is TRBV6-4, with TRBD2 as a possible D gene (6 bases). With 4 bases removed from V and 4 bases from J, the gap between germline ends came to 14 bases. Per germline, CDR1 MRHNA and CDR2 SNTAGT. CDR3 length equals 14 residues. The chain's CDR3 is CASSVNSGAYEQYF. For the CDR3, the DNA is TGTGCCAGCAGTGTAAATAGCGGAGCTTACGAGCAGTACTTC.

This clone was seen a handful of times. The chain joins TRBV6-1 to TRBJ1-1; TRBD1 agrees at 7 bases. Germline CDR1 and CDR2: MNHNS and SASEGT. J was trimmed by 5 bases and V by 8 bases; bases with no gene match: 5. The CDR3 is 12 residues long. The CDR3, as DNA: TGTGCCAGCGATACAGGGGAGACTGAAGCTTTCTTT. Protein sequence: CASDTGETEAFF.

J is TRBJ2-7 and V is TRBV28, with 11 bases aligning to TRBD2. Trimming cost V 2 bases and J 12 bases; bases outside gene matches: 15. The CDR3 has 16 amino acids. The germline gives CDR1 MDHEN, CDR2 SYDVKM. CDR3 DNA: TGTGCCAGCAGTTTAACCCGGGGACTAGCGGAGGGTGGCACGTACTTC. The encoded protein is CASSLTRGLAEGGTYF.

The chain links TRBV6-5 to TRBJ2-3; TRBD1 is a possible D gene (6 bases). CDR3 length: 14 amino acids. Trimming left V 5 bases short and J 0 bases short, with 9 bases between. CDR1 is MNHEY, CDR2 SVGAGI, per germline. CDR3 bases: TGTGCCAGCAGTCAGGGGTTCAGCACAGATACGCAGTATTTT. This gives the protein CASSQGFSTDTQYF.

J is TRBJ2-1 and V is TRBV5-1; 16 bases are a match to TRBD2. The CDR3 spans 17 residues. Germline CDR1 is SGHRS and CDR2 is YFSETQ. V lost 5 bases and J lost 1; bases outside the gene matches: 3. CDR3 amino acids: CASRGLAGGESYNEQFF. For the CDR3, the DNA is TGCGCCAGCAGGGGACTAGCGGGGGGGGAATCCTACAATGAGCAGTTCTTC.

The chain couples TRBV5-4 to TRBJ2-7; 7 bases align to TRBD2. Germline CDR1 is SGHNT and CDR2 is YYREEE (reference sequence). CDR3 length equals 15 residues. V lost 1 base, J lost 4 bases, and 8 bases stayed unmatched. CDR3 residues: CASSLSGGSLYEQYF. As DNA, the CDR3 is TGTGCCAGCAGCTTGTCGGGCGGGAGTCTGTACGAGCAGTACTTC.

The CDR3 DNA is TGTGCCAGCAGTGAGTTACAGGGCCCCACCGGGGAGCTGTTTTTT. As protein: CASSELQGPTGELFF. The gene calls are TRBV2 and TRBJ2-2; TRBD1 might be the D (6 bases). The CDR3 covers 15 residues. Germline-derived CDR1 and CDR2 are SNHLY and FYNNEI. Trimming shortened V by 3 bases and J by 4 bases, and 12 bases separated the two germline ends.

The CDR3 region is CASSRDRAGTDTQYF. The CDR3 coding sequence is TGTGCCAGCAGCAGGGACAGGGCTGGCACAGATACGCAGTATTTT. J is TRBJ2-3 and V is TRBV7-8, with 9 bases aligning to TRBD1. Per the germline V gene, CDR1 is SGHVS and CDR2 is FQNEAQ. Losses at the gene ends were 5 bases for V and 1 base for J; bases not matched to a gene: 4. This CDR3 region has 15 residues.

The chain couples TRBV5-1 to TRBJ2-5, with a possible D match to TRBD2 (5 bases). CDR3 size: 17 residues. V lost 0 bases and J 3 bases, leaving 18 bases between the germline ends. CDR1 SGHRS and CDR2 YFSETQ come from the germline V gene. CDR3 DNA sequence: TGCGCCAGCAGCTTGGCCCCCAGAGCGTCGAGGGAAGAGACCCAGTACTTC. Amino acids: CASSLAPRASREETQYF.

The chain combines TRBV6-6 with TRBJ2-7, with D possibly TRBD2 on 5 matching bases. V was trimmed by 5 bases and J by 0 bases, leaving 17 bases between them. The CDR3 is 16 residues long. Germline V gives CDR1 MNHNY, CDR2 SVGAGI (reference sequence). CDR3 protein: CASSPLGTRASYEQYF. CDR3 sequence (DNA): TGTGCCAGCAGTCCACTGGGTACGAGGGCCTCCTACGAGCAGTACTTC.

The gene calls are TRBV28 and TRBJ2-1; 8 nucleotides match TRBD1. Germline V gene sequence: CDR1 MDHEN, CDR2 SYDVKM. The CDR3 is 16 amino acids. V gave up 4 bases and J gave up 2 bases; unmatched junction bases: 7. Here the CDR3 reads CASSSSGGRTYNEQFF. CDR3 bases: TGTGCCAGCAGTTCATCAGGGGGCAGAACCTACAATGAGCAGTTCTTC. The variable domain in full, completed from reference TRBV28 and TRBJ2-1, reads DVKVTQSSRYLVKRTGEKVFLECVQDMDHENMFWYRQDPGLGLRLIYFSYDVKMKEKGDIPEGYSVSREKKERFSLILESASTNQTSMYLCASSSSGGRTYNEQFFGPGTRLTVL.

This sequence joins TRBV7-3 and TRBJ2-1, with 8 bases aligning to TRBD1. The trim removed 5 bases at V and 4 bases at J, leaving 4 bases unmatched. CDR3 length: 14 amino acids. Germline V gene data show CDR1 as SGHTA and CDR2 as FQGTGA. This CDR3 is CASSPDRGYNEQFF. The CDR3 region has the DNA TGTGCCAGCAGCCCCGACAGGGGATACAATGAGCAGTTCTTC.

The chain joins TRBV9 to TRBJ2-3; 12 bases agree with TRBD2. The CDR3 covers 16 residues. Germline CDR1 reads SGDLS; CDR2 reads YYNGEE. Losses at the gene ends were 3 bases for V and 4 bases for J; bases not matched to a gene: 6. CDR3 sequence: CASSAATSGSPDTQYF. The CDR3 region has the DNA TGTGCCAGCAGCGCTGCGACTAGCGGGAGCCCAGATACGCAGTATTTT.

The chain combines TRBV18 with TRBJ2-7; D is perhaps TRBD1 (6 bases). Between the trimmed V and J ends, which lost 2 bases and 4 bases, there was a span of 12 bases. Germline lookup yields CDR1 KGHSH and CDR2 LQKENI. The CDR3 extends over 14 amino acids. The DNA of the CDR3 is TGTGCCAGCTCACCAGGCTACAGGGCTTACGAGCAGTACTTC. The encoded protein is CASSPGYRAYEQYF.

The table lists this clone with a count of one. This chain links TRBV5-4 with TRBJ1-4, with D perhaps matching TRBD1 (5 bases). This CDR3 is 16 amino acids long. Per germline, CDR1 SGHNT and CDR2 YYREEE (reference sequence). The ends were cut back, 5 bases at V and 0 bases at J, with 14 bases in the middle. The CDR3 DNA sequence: TGTGCCAGCAGTCCAGACAGCAGCGCAACTAATGAAAAACTGTTTTTT. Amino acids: CASSPDSSATNEKLFF.

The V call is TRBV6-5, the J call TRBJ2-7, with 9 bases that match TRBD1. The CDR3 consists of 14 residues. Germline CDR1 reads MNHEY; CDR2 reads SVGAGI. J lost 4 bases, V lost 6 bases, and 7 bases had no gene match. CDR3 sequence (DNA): TGTGCCAGCAGAAAACAGGGGGCCGGTTACGAGCAGTACTTC. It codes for CASRKQGAGYEQYF.